The 3 T cell receptor beta chains listed next were all sequenced from one sample in a study of radiation and T cells in renal cell carcinoma. Produced via immunoSEQ multiplex PCR; TCRdb's table is partial and in-frame only. The data contain about 9,300 clones, around 63% of them singletons. As to treatment: 15 Gy SBRT to primary tumor, nephrectomy 4 weeks later. The input for sequencing was tumor tissue, taken from a patient whose treatment included radiotherapy and nephrectomy. Receptor source: a woman between 45 and 65 years old with renal cell carcinoma.

Turning to this clone: Relative to the germline gene, one junction end is altered; a read error may explain this. This sequence joins TRBV4-1 and TRBJ2-5; D call uncertain. Germline loops: CDR1 MGHRA, CDR2 YSYEKL. The CDR3 consists of 15 residues. Written as DNA, the CDR3 is TGCGCCAGCAGCCAATTGTTCGCCGGCCAAGGGACCCAGTACTTC. This gives the protein CASSQLFAGQGTQYF.

CDR3 DNA sequence: TGTGCCAGCAGGCCAGGACAGTCTAACTATGGCTACACCTTC. Protein: CASRPGQSNYGYTF. This rearrangement joins TRBV6-5 to TRBJ1-2; a weak D match, TRBD1 (6 bases). The germline V gene has CDR1 MNHEY and CDR2 SVGAGI. The CDR3 sequence is 14 residues long. The V end lost 6 bases, the J end lost 0 bases, and 11 bases lay between the germline ends.

The count of this clone is one. The J gene is TRBJ2-5, the V gene TRBV7-2; 8 bases are shared with TRBD2. There are 16 residues in the CDR3. With 1 base clipped from V and 2 bases from J, the junction kept 6 bases outside the gene matches. From germline, CDR1 is SGHTA and CDR2 FQGNSA. The CDR3 reads CASSLGASGLQETQYF. CDR3 nucleotides: TGTGCCAGCAGCTTAGGGGCTAGCGGGTTACAAGAGACCCAGTACTTC.